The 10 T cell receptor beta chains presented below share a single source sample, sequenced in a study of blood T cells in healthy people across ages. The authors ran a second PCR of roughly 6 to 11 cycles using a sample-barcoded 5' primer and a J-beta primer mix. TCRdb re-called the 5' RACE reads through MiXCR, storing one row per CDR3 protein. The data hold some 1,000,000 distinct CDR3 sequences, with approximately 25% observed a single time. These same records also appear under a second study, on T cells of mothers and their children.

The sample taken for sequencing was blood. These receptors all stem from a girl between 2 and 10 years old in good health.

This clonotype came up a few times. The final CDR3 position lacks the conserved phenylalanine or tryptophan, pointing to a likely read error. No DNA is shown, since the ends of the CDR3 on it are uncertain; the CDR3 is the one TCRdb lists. The CDR3 sequence: CASSQDGGLPRI. This chain connects TRBV3-1 to TRBJ1-1. In germline, CDR1 is LGHDT, CDR2 YNNKEL (reference sequence). The CDR3 adds up to 12 amino acids, both ends counted.

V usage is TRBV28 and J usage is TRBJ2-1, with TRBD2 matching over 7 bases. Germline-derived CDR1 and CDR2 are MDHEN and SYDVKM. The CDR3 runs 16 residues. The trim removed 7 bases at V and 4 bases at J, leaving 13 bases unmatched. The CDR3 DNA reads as TGTGCCAGCAATCGAAACACCGGGACTATATACAATGAGCAGTTCTTC. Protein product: CASNRNTGTIYNEQFF.

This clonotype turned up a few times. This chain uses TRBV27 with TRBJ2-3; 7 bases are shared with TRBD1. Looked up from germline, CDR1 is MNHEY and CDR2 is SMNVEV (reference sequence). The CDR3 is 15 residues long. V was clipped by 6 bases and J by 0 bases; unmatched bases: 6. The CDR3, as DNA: TGTGCCAGCAGACATAGGGGGCCGAGCACAGATACGCAGTATTTT. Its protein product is CASRHRGPSTDTQYF.

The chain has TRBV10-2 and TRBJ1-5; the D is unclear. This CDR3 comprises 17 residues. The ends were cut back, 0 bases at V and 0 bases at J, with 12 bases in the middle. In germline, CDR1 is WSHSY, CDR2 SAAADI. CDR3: CASSESLWGNSNQPQHF. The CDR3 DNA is TGCGCCAGCAGTGAGTCACTTTGGGGTAATAGCAATCAGCCCCAGCATTTT.

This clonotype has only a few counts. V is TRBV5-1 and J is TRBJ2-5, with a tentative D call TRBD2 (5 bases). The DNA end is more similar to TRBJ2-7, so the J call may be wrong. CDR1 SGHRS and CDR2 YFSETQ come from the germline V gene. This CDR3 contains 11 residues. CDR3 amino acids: CASRDWDEQYF. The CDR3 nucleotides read TGCGCCAGCAGGGACTGGGACGAGCAGTACTTC.

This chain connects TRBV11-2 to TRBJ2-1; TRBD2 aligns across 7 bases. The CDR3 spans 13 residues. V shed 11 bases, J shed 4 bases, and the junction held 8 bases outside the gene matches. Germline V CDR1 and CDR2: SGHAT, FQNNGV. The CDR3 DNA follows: TGTGCCGGAGAGGGACTACCATACAATGAGCAGTTCTTC. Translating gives CAGEGLPYNEQFF.

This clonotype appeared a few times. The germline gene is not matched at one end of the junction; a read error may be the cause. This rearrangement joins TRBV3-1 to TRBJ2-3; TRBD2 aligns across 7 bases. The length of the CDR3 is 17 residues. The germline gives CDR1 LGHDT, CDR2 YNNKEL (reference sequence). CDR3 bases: TGTGCCAGCAGCCAAGAGTTCCGGGGGGTTTACACAGATATGCAGTATTTT. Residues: CASSQEFRGVYTDMQYF.

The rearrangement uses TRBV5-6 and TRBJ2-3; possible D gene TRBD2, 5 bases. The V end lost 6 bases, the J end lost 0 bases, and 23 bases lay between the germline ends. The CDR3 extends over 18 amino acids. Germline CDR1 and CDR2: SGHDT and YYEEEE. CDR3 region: CASTLRANGGTSTDTQYF. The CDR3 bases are TGTGCCAGCACCCTGCGGGCCAACGGAGGCACTAGCACAGATACGCAGTATTTT.

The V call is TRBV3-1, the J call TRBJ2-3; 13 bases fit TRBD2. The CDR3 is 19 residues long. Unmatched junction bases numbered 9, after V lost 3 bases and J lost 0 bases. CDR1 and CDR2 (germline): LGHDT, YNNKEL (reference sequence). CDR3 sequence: CASSHFRLAGGQSTDTQYF. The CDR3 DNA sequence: TGTGCCAGCAGCCACTTTCGACTAGCGGGGGGACAGAGCACAGATACGCAGTATTTT.

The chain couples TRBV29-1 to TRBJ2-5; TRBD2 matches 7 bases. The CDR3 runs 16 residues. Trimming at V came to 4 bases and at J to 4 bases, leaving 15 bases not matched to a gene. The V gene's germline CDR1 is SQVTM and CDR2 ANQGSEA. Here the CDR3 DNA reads TGCAGCGTTGGTATCCCACTCGCGGGAGTAAGAGAGACCCAGTACTTC. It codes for CSVGIPLAGVRETQYF.